A single sample is the source of the 3 T cell receptor beta chains below, sequenced in a study of T cells in Graves' hyperthyroidism and ophthalmopathy. Amplification of TCR beta CDR3 regions was performed using RNA transcripts as template. With the HTBI primer set, the TCR CDR3 went through a first round of RT-PCR. One entry per CDR3 protein results from TCRdb running MiXCR on the multiplex PCR reads. The sample carries roughly 500,000 distinct CDR3 sequences, around 45% recorded once. Sequenced: peripheral blood or thyroid tissue (not recorded which). Source of these receptors: an adult woman with Graves' disease, either hyperthyroidism or ophthalmopathy (not recorded which).

The chain carries TRBV7-9 and TRBJ2-6; TRBD2 matches 11 bases. The CDR3 has 13 amino acids. CDR1 is SEHNR and CDR2 is FQNEAQ in the germline V gene (reference sequence). Germline trimming cut 5 bases from V and 12 bases from J; bases unmatched to any gene: 3. The CDR3, as DNA: TGTGCCAGCAGCCGTCTAGCGGGAGGCGTCCTGACTTTC. Encoded protein: CASSRLAGGVLTF.

This clonotype occurred many times. The CDR3 DNA reads TGTGCCATCAGTGCTCTGGCAGGGACAGCCGGGACTAGAACAACCGGGGAGCTGTTTTTT. The encoded protein is CAISALAGTAGTRTTGELFF. The chain carries TRBV10-3 and TRBJ2-2; maybe TRBD2 (8 bases). The CDR3 consists of 20 residues. Germline lookup yields CDR1 ENHRY and CDR2 SYGVKD. The V end was cut by 4 bases, the J end by 5 bases, with 29 bases between.

The rearrangement links TRBV5-1 to TRBJ2-7; tentative D call: TRBD1 (6 bases). The ends were cut back, 4 bases at V and 1 base at J, with 12 bases in the middle. In germline, CDR1 is SGHRS, CDR2 YFSETQ. The CDR3 is made up of 14 amino acids. Here the CDR3 reads CASSVQGRSYEQYF. CDR3 DNA: TGCGCCAGCAGCGTGCAGGGGAGATCCTACGAGCAGTACTTC.